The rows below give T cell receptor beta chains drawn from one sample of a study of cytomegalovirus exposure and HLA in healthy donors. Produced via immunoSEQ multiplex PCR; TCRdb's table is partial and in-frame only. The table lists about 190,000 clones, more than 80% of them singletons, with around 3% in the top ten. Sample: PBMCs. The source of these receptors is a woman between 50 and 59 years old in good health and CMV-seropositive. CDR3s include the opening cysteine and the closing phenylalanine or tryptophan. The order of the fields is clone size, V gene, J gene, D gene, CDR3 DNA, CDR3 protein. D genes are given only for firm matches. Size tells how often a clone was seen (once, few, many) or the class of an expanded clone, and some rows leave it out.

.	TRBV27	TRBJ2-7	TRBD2	TGTGCCAGCAGCCAAATTCCGGGACTAGAGGACTACGAGCAGTACTTC	CASSQIPGLEDYEQYF
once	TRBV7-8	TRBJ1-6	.	TGTGCCAGCAGCTTCACACGTAATAATTCACCCCTCCACTTT	CASSFTRNNSPLHF
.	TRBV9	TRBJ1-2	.	TGTGCCAGCAGCTGGAACCCACAGGGTTCTAACTATGGCTACACCTTC	CASSWNPQGSNYGYTF
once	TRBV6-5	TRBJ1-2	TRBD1	TGTGCCAGCAGGACAGGGGCAAATTGTGGCTACACCTTC	CASRTGANCGYTF
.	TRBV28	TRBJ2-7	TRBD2	TGTGCCAGCGGCTTACTAGCGGGGGCCCCGTTC	CASGLLAGAPF
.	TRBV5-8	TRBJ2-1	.	TGTGCCAGCAGCTTGGGGGTTAGACGGGACAATGAGCAGTTCTTC	CASSLGVRRDNEQFF
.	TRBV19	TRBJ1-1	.	TGTGCCAGTACCTCAGCAGGGTGGGCTTTCTTT	CASTSAGWAFF
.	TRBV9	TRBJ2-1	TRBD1	TGTGCCAGCAGCGTCCAAACAGGGGTAAATGAGCAGTTCTTC	CASSVQTGVNEQFF
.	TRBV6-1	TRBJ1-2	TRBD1	TGTGCCATCAGTGAAGGGACAGGGTCATACTATGGCTACACCTTC	CAISEGTGSYYGYTF
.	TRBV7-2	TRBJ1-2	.	TGTGCCAGCAGCTTAGTGGGCGACAAGGCCTCCTATGGCTACACCTTC	CASSLVGDKASYGYTF
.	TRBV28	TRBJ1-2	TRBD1	TGTGCCAGCGGCGAACCTCGGGACAGCTCCTATGGCTACACCTTC	CASGEPRDSSYGYTF
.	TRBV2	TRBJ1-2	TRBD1	TGTGCCAGCAGTGATGAGGACAGGGGATATGGCTACACCTTC	CASSDEDRGYGYTF
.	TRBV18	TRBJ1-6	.	TGTGCCAGCTCACCTGAGGTGAAGGGAGCTTCACCCCTCCACTTT	CASSPEVKGASPLHF
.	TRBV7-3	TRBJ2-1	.	TGTGCCAGCAGCTTAACGCGGCCCGGGATGCGCTACAATGAGCAGTTCTTC	CASSLTRPGMRYNEQFF